The sequence of this TCR beta chain was determined in a study of OX40 agonist ivuxolimab in advanced cancers. Study overall: Ivuxolimab, an antibody that agonizes OX40 (CD134), was administered to the patients.

The CDR3 is 13 amino acids. The germline V gene has CDR1 MNHEY and CDR2 SVGAGI. V lost 1 base, J lost 7 bases, and 10 bases lay in between. This table comes from immunoSEQ multiplex PCR, and its TCRdb copy is limited to in-frame clones, with some not included. The profile covers around 84,000 clones, with 92% appearing a single time and 8% to 13% taken by the ten largest. On this clone: Antigen specificity is unknown.

Study-wide results and caveats: Compared with CD4+, CD8+ T cells on average had more expanded clones.

The V call is TRBV6-5, the J call TRBJ1-1, with no clear D. The sequencing used CD4+ or CD8+ T cells sorted from blood, collected in a trial of the OX40 agonist ivuxolimab. The sequence was obtained from an adult with an advanced solid tumor such as melanoma, head and neck, liver or kidney cancer. DNA for the CDR3: TGTGCCAGCAGTTACTTCCCTGCCAGTGAAGCTTTCTTT. Translation: CASSYFPASEAFF.